This passage covers 2 T cell receptor beta chains from one sample sequenced in a study of blood T cell repertoires in COVID-19. Some clones are missing from TCRdb's copy, which holds only in-frame ones; the method was immunoSEQ multiplex PCR. The sample includes some 11,000 clones, about 90% of them seen just once. Sequenced input: peripheral blood. The origin of the receptors is a human donor in a cohort sampled during active COVID-19.

The gene calls are TRBV18 and TRBJ1-1; 11 bases agree with TRBD1. Per germline, CDR1 KGHSH and CDR2 LQKENI. This CDR3 region has 17 residues. Trimming removed 3 bases from V and 0 bases from J; junction bases left unmatched: 6. This CDR3 is CASSPTDRGPVNTEAFF. CDR3 DNA sequence: TGTGCCAGCTCACCGACGGACAGGGGGCCGGTGAACACTGAAGCTTTCTTT.

The chain recombines TRBV7-2 with TRBJ2-7; 8 bases align to TRBD1. From germline, CDR1 is SGHTA and CDR2 FQGNSA. J gave up 11 bases and V 2 bases, and 8 bases lay outside the gene matches. This CDR3 has 13 amino acids. The CDR3 is CASSLSAGGEEYF. The DNA for the CDR3 is TGTGCCAGCAGCTTATCGGCAGGGGGCGAAGAGTACTTC.